This T cell receptor (beta chain) was sequenced for a study of cytomegalovirus exposure and HLA in healthy donors. The donors belonged to the roughly 110-subject validation cohort, separate from the approximately 700-subject first cohort. This clone was detected only once. Its antigen is as yet unknown. Data came from immunoSEQ multiplex PCR; TCRdb stores just in-frame clones and leaves some out. The data show about 200,000 clones, around nine tenths seen once. CDR1 is MGHRA and CDR2 is YSYEKL in the germline V gene. Trimming took off 0 bases at V and 3 bases at J, with 9 bases between the two ends. The CDR3 is made up of 15 amino acids. Study-wide results and limits: Accounts indicate the classifier identified cytomegalovirus status with strong specificity and sensitivity.

The clonotype comes from a woman aged 18-30 years in good health and CMV-seropositive. Sequencing was done on a sample of PBMCs. J is TRBJ2-1 and V is TRBV4-1, with TRBD2 as a possible D gene (5 bases). The CDR3 region is CASSQDGSGYNEQFF. In nucleotides, the CDR3 is TGCGCCAGCAGCCAAGATGGGAGCGGCTACAATGAGCAGTTCTTC.